The 18 T cell receptor beta chains reported below all come from one sample, sequenced in a study of T-cell memory formation after mild COVID-19. TCRdb re-derived calls from the 5' RACE reads in MiXCR, one entry per CDR3 protein. This sample has roughly 240,000 distinct CDR3 sequences, with over 15% found just once. The sequencing input was PBMCs or a T cell subset sorted from them (not recorded which). The receptors were gathered from an adult woman who had mild COVID-19 (a few samples of this study predate the infection). Cell type and time point are not known.

This clonotype was seen only a few times. This chain's CDR3 is CASSALGQGYEQYF. In nucleotides, the CDR3 is TGTGCCAGCAGTGCCTTGGGACAGGGTTACGAGCAGTACTTC. The rearrangement joins TRBV2 to TRBJ2-7, with 9 bases that match TRBD1. Trimming took 4 bases from V and 4 from J; bases not matched to a gene: 5. The CDR3 has 14 amino acids. Germline loops: CDR1 SNHLY, CDR2 FYNNEI.

The chain carries TRBV25-1 and TRBJ1-1; D call uncertain. CDR1 is MGHDK, CDR2 SYGVNS, per germline. This CDR3 region has 13 residues. The V end lost 4 bases, the J end lost 4 bases, and 10 bases lay between the germline ends. The DNA for the CDR3 is TGTGCCAGCAGTGGTCTTTTATCCACTGAAGCTTTCTTT. The encoded protein is CASSGLLSTEAFF.

The CDR3 DNA sequence: TGCAGCGTTTCAGTCGGACAGGGTCCGGGGACTGAAGCTTTCTTT. Translation gives CSVSVGQGPGTEAFF. The gene calls are TRBV29-1 and TRBJ1-1, with 8 bases that match TRBD1. The CDR3 has 15 amino acids. Germline CDR1 reads SQVTM; CDR2 reads ANQGSEA. The J segment lost 5 bases and the V segment lost 5 bases, leaving 13 bases of the junction unmatched. The full variable domain, completed using reference TRBV29-1 and TRBJ1-1, is SAVISQKPSRDICQRGTSLTIQCQVDSQVTMMFWYRQQPGQSLTLIATANQGSEATYESGFVIDKFPISRPNLTFSTLTVSNMSPEDSSIYLCSVSVGQGPGTEAFFGQGTRLTVV.

The V call is TRBV5-5, the J call TRBJ1-3; possible D gene TRBD1, 5 bases. V was clipped by 0 bases and J by 4 bases, with 11 bases between them. The germline V gene has CDR1 SGHKS and CDR2 YYEKEE (reference sequence). CDR3 length: 15 amino acids. The chain's CDR3 is CASSLEAGSGNTIYF. DNA of the CDR3: TGTGCCAGCAGCTTGGAGGCAGGGTCGGGAAACACCATATATTTT.

Notes on this clonotype: This is likely a read error, given that the CDR3 carries no conserved phenylalanine or tryptophan at its end. The chain combines TRBV29-1 with TRBJ2-2; possible D gene TRBD2, 7 bases. Looked up from germline, CDR1 is SQVTM and CDR2 is ANQGSEA. CDR3 length: 11 residues. The V end was cut by 6 bases, the J end by 6 bases, with 8 bases between. The CDR3 DNA follows: TGCAGCGTAGGGGGGGCCGGGGAGCTGTTTATT. Its protein product is CSVGGAGELFI.

The genes are TRBV21-1 and TRBJ2-3; the D call in the table, TRBD2, was not verified against the DNA. TRBV21-1 is a listed pseudogene. This CDR3 contains 20 residues. CDR3 loop: CASSKGSSEDSREETDTQYF. In DNA form, the CDR3 reads TGTGCCAGCAGCAAAGGATCCAGCGAGGATTCGAGGGAGGAGACAGATACGCAGTATTTT.

The genes are TRBV7-8 and TRBJ1-1, with TRBD1 as a possible D gene (5 bases). The CDR3 consists of 13 residues. With 10 bases removed from V and 2 bases from J, the gap between germline ends came to 14 bases. Germline loops: CDR1 SGHVS, CDR2 FQNEAQ. The CDR3 DNA follows: TGTGCCACCTTAAGGGGAGGAAACACTGAAGCTTTCTTT. It encodes CATLRGGNTEAFF. Full variable domain (remainder filled in from reference TRBV7-8 and TRBJ1-1): GAGVSQSPRYKVAKRGQDVALRCDPISGHVSLFWYQQALGQGPEFLTYFQNEAQLDKSGLPSDRFFAERPEGSVSTLKIQRTQQEDSAVYLCATLRGGNTEAFFGQGTRLTVV.

The chain carries TRBV12-3 or TRBV12-4 and TRBJ2-4, with D perhaps TRBD2 (6 bases). V dropped 7 bases and J dropped 7 bases, with 17 bases sitting between them. The length of the CDR3 is 14 residues. The CDR3 loop reads CASNPDYPGNIQYF. The CDR3 coding sequence is TGTGCCAGCAACCCGGACTATCCGGGGAACATTCAGTACTTC.

A few counts support this clonotype. The J gene is TRBJ2-3, the V gene TRBV24-1; D tentatively fits TRBD1 or TRBD2 (5 bases each). The CDR3 sequence is 17 residues long. V dropped 4 bases and J dropped 3 bases, with 19 bases sitting between them. The germline gives CDR1 KGHDR, CDR2 SFDVKD. The chain's CDR3 is CATSDIPPGRTTDTQYF. CDR3 DNA sequence: TGTGCCACCAGTGACATTCCACCGGGACGGACTACAGATACGCAGTATTTT.

CDR3 bases: TGTGCCAGCAGCACCGGGACAGACAATTCACCCCTCCACTTT. It encodes CASSTGTDNSPLHF. The chain joins TRBV3-1 to TRBJ1-6; 7 bases agree with TRBD1. This CDR3 is 14 amino acids long. Trimming cost V 5 bases and J 7 bases; bases outside gene matches: 5. Per the germline V gene, CDR1 is LGHDT and CDR2 is YNNKEL (reference sequence).

This clonotype has a handful of counts. The rearrangement links TRBV5-1 to TRBJ2-7; D is unresolved. V was clipped by 0 bases and J by 5 bases, with 9 bases between them. The CDR3 spans 13 residues. In germline, CDR1 is SGHRS, CDR2 YFSETQ. CDR3 amino acids: CASSLGKAHEQYF. CDR3 coding DNA: TGCGCCAGCAGCTTGGGAAAGGCGCACGAGCAGTACTTC.

This clonotype was counted only a few times. This sequence joins TRBV12-3 or TRBV12-4 and TRBJ2-7; weak D call: TRBD2 (6 bases). The CDR3 runs 13 residues. V was clipped by 3 bases and J by 4 bases, with 10 bases between them. The CDR3 DNA is TGTGCCAGCAGTTTCATTCGGGGGTACGAGCAGTACTTC. Translated: CASSFIRGYEQYF.

The genes are TRBV12-3 or TRBV12-4 and TRBJ2-5, with D tentatively TRBD1 (5 bases). This CDR3 comprises 18 residues. V lost 0 bases to trimming and J lost 7 bases, with 24 bases between them. The CDR3 sequence is CASSLASLPRGSPGTQYF. DNA for the CDR3: TGTGCCAGCAGTTTAGCTTCTCTTCCTAGGGGCTCCCCGGGGACCCAGTACTTC.

This clonotype was found a few times. This chain uses TRBV23-1 with TRBJ2-1; perhaps TRBD2 as D (8 bases). TRBV23-1 counts as an open reading frame of uncertain function. Trimming shortened V by 6 bases and J by 3 bases, and 24 bases separated the two germline ends. This CDR3 is built from 18 residues. The CDR3 spells CASRQSRGRGVRYNEQFF. As DNA, the CDR3 is TGCGCCAGCAGACAGTCAAGGGGGCGGGGGGTCCGCTACAATGAGCAGTTCTTC.

This clonotype was observed many times. This chain links TRBV12-3 or TRBV12-4 with TRBJ2-3, with D possibly TRBD2 on 5 matching bases. Trimming took 6 bases from V and 1 from J, leaving 14 bases between them. The CDR3 spans 15 residues. DNA of the CDR3: TGTGCCAGCAGGCCCTCGGCTAGCCGCACAGATACGCAGTATTTT. Amino acid sequence: CASRPSASRTDTQYF.

The V call is TRBV7-9, the J call TRBJ2-7; the D gene is possibly TRBD2 (5 bases). This CDR3 contains 15 residues. Per germline, CDR1 SEHNR and CDR2 FQNEAQ (reference sequence). Deletions cut 4 bases from V and 0 bases from J, with 13 bases between. CDR3 sequence: CASSSDLRASYEQYF. DNA of the CDR3: TGTGCCAGCAGCTCGGATCTGCGGGCCTCCTACGAGCAGTACTTC.

This clonotype was found a few times. The V gene is TRBV20-1, the J gene TRBJ2-7, with D hard to call. This CDR3 contains 13 residues. The V end lost 0 bases, the J end lost 9 bases, and 15 bases lay between the germline ends. The germline gives CDR1 DFQATT, CDR2 SNEGSKA (reference sequence). The CDR3: CSARDLSLLGQYF. DNA for the CDR3: TGCAGTGCTAGAGATCTCAGCCTCCTAGGGCAGTACTTC.

This rearrangement joins TRBV4-2 to TRBJ1-5; 7 bases line up with TRBD1. This CDR3 has 21 residues. The junction had 18 bases not matched to a gene; V was cut back by 1 base and J by 0 bases. Per the germline V gene, CDR1 is LGHNA and CDR2 is YNFKEQ. The CDR3 here is CASSQVALRGFTRGSNQPQHF. The CDR3 coding sequence is TGTGCCAGCAGCCAAGTGGCACTCAGGGGGTTCACCCGTGGTAGCAATCAGCCCCAGCATTTT.